These 30 T cell receptor beta chains share one sample of origin, sequenced in a study of regulatory T cells in long-lasting Graves disease. Time point: newly diagnosed GD, antithyroid drugs for less than 3 months. Researchers made the TCR library from RNA that was extracted from PBMCs. Library construction for TCR beta used iRepertoire HTBI primers and Arm-PCR of CDR3 regions. TCRdb re-called the multiplex PCR reads with MiXCR, one entry per CDR3 protein. The sample has 500,000 to 700,000 distinct CDR3 sequences; 16% are singletons. These data are also associated with another study on T cells in Graves' hyperthyroidism and ophthalmopathy.

The source material was peripheral blood mononuclear cells (PBMCs), sampled at new diagnosis, from a patient treated with antithyroid drugs. The source of these receptors is a woman between 25 and 40 years old with Graves disease.

The V call is TRBV5-1, the J call TRBJ1-3, with D perhaps matching TRBD1 (6 bases). The CDR3 sequence is 15 residues long. V lost 4 bases and J lost 4, with 15 bases in between. Germline V gene lookup returns CDR1 SGHRS and CDR2 YFSETQ. CDR3 protein: CASSRSVGQGNTIYF. The DNA of the CDR3 is TGCGCCAGCAGCCGAAGTGTGGGACAAGGAAACACCATATATTTT.

The chain is built from TRBV2 and TRBJ2-7; 7 bases agree with TRBD2. The V and J ends lost 4 bases and 1 base, in that order; junction bases with no gene match: 7. CDR1 SNHLY and CDR2 FYNNEI come from the germline V gene. The CDR3 is made up of 15 amino acids. CDR3 in amino acids: CASSGEGTGSYEQYF. The CDR3 DNA is TGTGCCAGCAGTGGGGAGGGGACGGGATCCTACGAGCAGTACTTC.

This clonotype was seen repeatedly, ten times or more. J is TRBJ2-3 and V is TRBV11-2; no definite D call. The CDR3 is 14 amino acids. Germline CDR1 is SGHAT and CDR2 is FQNNGV. Trimming left V 0 bases short and J 3 bases short, with 7 bases between. CDR3 bases: TGTGCCAGCAGCTTAGAGGTCAGAACAGATACGCAGTATTTT. Protein sequence: CASSLEVRTDTQYF.

CDR3 sequence reads: CASSLRGSHQETQYF. The CDR3 region has the DNA TGCGCCAGCAGCTTGCGTGGGTCCCACCAAGAGACCCAGTACTTC. The chain has TRBV5-1 and TRBJ2-5; D ambiguous. The germline V gene encodes CDR1 SGHRS and CDR2 YFSETQ. Trimming took off 1 base at V and 0 bases at J, with 10 bases between the two ends. The CDR3 length is 15 residues. The variable domain in full, completed from reference TRBV5-1 and TRBJ2-5, reads KAGVTQTPRYLIKTRGQQVTLSCSPISGHRSVSWYQQTPGQGLQFLFEYFSETQRNKGNFPGRFSGRQFSNSRSEMNVSTLELGDSALYLCASSLRGSHQETQYFGPGTRLLVL.

This clonotype was seen once. The DNA for the CDR3 is TGTGCCAGCAGAGAGGATAAGGGAGGTACCTACGAGCAGTACTTC. It is translated as CASREDKGGTYEQYF. The chain joins TRBV6-1 to TRBJ2-7; possibly TRBD2 for D (6 bases). Germline lookup yields CDR1 MNHNS and CDR2 SASEGT. V gave up 6 bases and J gave up 2 bases, with 17 bases separating them. The CDR3 is 15 amino acids.

Many counts were recorded for this clonotype. This chain uses TRBV2 with TRBJ2-1; D gene ambiguous. The CDR3 runs 16 residues. Trimming removed 2 bases at V and 4 bases at J, with 15 bases between. Per the germline V gene, CDR1 is SNHLY and CDR2 is FYNNEI. The CDR3 nucleotides read TGTGCCAGCAGTGAATCCGGTTTACTCATATACAATGAGCAGTTCTTC. This translates into CASSESGLLIYNEQFF.

Ten or more counts support this clonotype. The chain is built from TRBV30 and TRBJ1-2, with 7 bases identical to TRBD1. CDR1 and CDR2 (germline): GTSNPN, SVGIG (reference sequence). CDR3 length equals 13 residues. V lost 7 bases to trimming and J lost 9 bases; unmatched junction nucleotides: 14. The chain's CDR3 is CALTPGGIKRYTF. Written as DNA, the CDR3 is TGTGCCTTAACCCCAGGGGGGATCAAGCGCTACACCTTC.

The rearrangement links TRBV6-2 or TRBV6-3 to TRBJ2-7; maybe TRBD2 (6 bases). The CDR3 extends over 12 amino acids. CDR1 and CDR2 from the germline V gene are MNHEY and SVGEGT. Trimming removed 11 bases from V and 3 bases from J, with 14 bases in between. The CDR3 DNA sequence: TGTGCCCCAGCACGCGGGGTCTACGAGCAGTACTTC. Translating it yields CAPARGVYEQYF.

Ten or more counts support this clonotype. The J gene is TRBJ2-2, the V gene TRBV2; 11 bases align to TRBD2. The CDR3 totals 18 residues. CDR1 SNHLY and CDR2 FYNNEI come from the germline V gene. Germline trimming cut 2 bases from V and 0 bases from J; bases unmatched to any gene: 5. CDR3 in amino acids: CASSERGGLAANTGELFF. The CDR3 region has the DNA TGTGCCAGCAGTGAAAGGGGGGGACTAGCGGCGAACACCGGGGAGCTGTTTTTT.

Only one count was recorded for this clonotype. The chain links TRBV7-9 to TRBJ2-1, with 10 nucleotides matching TRBD2. V was pared by 3 bases and J by 10 bases, with 9 bases of the junction left unmatched. This CDR3 region has 15 residues. The germline CDR1 and CDR2 sequences are SEHNR and FQNEAQ (reference sequence). The CDR3 spells CASSFSLAGVYEQFF. CDR3 bases: TGTGCCAGCAGCTTTTCCCTAGCGGGAGTGTACGAGCAGTTCTTC.

V is TRBV29-1 and J is TRBJ2-3; D perhaps matches TRBD1 (5 bases). V lost 5 bases, J lost 5 bases, and 11 bases lay in between. The CDR3 totals 12 residues. CDR1 and CDR2 from the germline V gene are SQVTM and ANQGSEA. The CDR3 region is CSVIQARDTQYF. The DNA of the CDR3 is TGCAGCGTTATACAGGCCCGAGATACGCAGTATTTT.

This chain connects TRBV6-2 or TRBV6-3 to TRBJ2-7; weak D call: TRBD2 (5 bases). Trimming shortened V by 6 bases and J by 2 bases, and 14 bases separated the two germline ends. Per germline, CDR1 MNHEY and CDR2 SVGEGT. The CDR3 runs to 14 residues. The CDR3 bases are TGTGCCAGCAGCTACGGACTGGAGGCCTACGAGCAGTACTTC. This sequence encodes CASSYGLEAYEQYF.

This clonotype was detected ten times or more. This chain links TRBV12-3 or TRBV12-4 with TRBJ2-3, with 8 bases that match TRBD1. V trimming: 1 base; J trimming: 3 bases; junction bases outside the gene matches: 6. This CDR3 spans 16 amino acids. CDR3 coding DNA: TGTGCCAGCAGTTTAGGGACAGGGTTTAGGACAGATACGCAGTATTTT. The encoded protein is CASSLGTGFRTDTQYF.

In its sample, this clonotype was seen once. One junction end disagrees with the germline gene, perhaps due to a read error. The rearrangement links TRBV11-2 to TRBJ2-7, with 9 positions matching TRBD2. The CDR3 extends over 15 amino acids. In germline, CDR1 is SGHAT, CDR2 FQNNGV. The CDR3, as DNA: TGTGCCAGCAGCCTCGGACTAGCGCGCTCCTACGAGCGGTACTTC. Amino acid sequence: CASSLGLARSYERYF.

This clonotype was seen many times. This sequence joins TRBV11-2 and TRBJ2-3, with D maybe TRBD2 (5 bases). This CDR3 is built from 15 residues. Trimming took off 5 bases at V and 4 bases at J, with 16 bases between the two ends. The germline CDR1 and CDR2 sequences are SGHAT and FQNNGV. The CDR3 protein is CASSVEGASPDTQYF. The DNA for the CDR3 is TGTGCCAGCAGCGTCGAGGGAGCAAGCCCAGATACGCAGTATTTT.

This clonotype was detected many times. The chain carries TRBV2 and TRBJ2-5; either TRBD1 or TRBD2 may supply D (6 bases each). The germline V gene encodes CDR1 SNHLY and CDR2 FYNNEI. The CDR3 is 16 residues long. The ends were cut back, 4 bases at V and 4 bases at J, with 19 bases in the middle. Here the CDR3 reads CASSAYQGGGGETQYF. Written as DNA, the CDR3 is TGTGCCAGCAGTGCCTATCAGGGTGGAGGGGGAGAGACCCAGTACTTC.

This clonotype was found a few times. The chain couples TRBV4-2 to TRBJ1-6; 8 bases are a match to TRBD1. The V and J ends lost 4 bases and 8 bases, in that order; junction bases with no gene match: 7. This CDR3 comprises 15 residues. From germline, CDR1 is LGHNA and CDR2 YNFKEQ. The chain's CDR3 is CASSRGTGEDSPLHF. In DNA form, the CDR3 reads TGTGCCAGCAGCCGGGGGACAGGTGAGGATTCACCCCTCCACTTT.

The table lists this clonotype with many counts. The chain employs TRBV6-1 and TRBJ1-5; D gene uncertain. Germline V gene data show CDR1 as MNHNS and CDR2 as SASEGT. Trimming shortened V by 11 bases and J by 0 bases, and 20 bases separated the two germline ends. CDR3 size: 16 residues. CDR3 sequence (DNA): TGTGCCTCATCCCGCGGCGGAGGCAATAGCAATCAGCCCCAGCATTTT. It encodes CASSRGGGNSNQPQHF.

Many counts were recorded for this clonotype. This chain uses TRBV7-2 with TRBJ2-7, with 8 bases that match TRBD2. Germline CDR1 is SGHTA and CDR2 is FQGNSA. The J segment lost 3 bases and the V segment lost 0 bases, leaving 1 base of the junction unmatched. CDR3 length: 14 amino acids. The CDR3 spells CASSLAAGGYEQYF. The DNA of the CDR3 is TGTGCCAGCAGCTTAGCGGCGGGAGGCTACGAGCAGTACTTC.

This clonotype has only a few counts. This chain's CDR3 is CASTSGTANTGELFF. CDR3 nucleotides: TGTGCCAGCACATCCGGGACAGCGAACACCGGGGAGCTGTTTTTT. V and J are TRBV18 and TRBJ2-2, with 7 bases matching TRBD1. Per the germline V gene, CDR1 is KGHSH and CDR2 is LQKENI. This CDR3 has 15 amino acids. V shed 8 bases and J 0 bases; nucleotides not matched to a gene: 6.

The table lists this clonotype with many counts. The J gene is TRBJ2-5, the V gene TRBV24-1, with 12 bases identical to TRBD1. V lost 4 bases and J lost 5; bases outside the gene matches: 7. The CDR3 is 16 residues long. CDR1 is KGHDR, CDR2 SFDVKD, per germline. CDR3 amino acids: CATSDTGTGGRETQYF. CDR3 nucleotide sequence: TGTGCCACCAGTGACACCGGGACAGGGGGCCGCGAGACCCAGTACTTC.

This clonotype has at least ten counts. The chain uses TRBV11-2 and TRBJ2-1; 10 positions match TRBD1. After removal of 5 bases from V and 6 bases from J, the junction contained 4 bases not matched to a gene. Germline V gene sequence: CDR1 SGHAT, CDR2 FQNNGV. The CDR3 is 14 residues long. CDR3 bases: TGTGCCAGCAGCCCCGGGACAGGGGCCAATGAGCAGTTCTTC. It is translated as CASSPGTGANEQFF.

This clonotype was seen a handful of times. The rearrangement uses TRBV10-2 and TRBJ2-1, with a weak D call TRBD1 (6 bases). Germline V lookup: CDR1 WSHSY, CDR2 SAAADI. The V and J ends lost 3 bases and 14 bases respectively, with 20 bases between them. This CDR3 is 14 amino acids long. The CDR3 loop reads CASSDIVTVRGKFF. CDR3 coding DNA: TGCGCCAGCAGTGACATCGTGACTGTCAGGGGAAAGTTCTTC.

This clonotype was seen more than once but under ten times. This sequence joins TRBV7-8 and TRBJ1-1; D is ambiguous. The CDR3 has 12 residues. Per the germline V gene, CDR1 is SGHVS and CDR2 is FQNEAQ. V was clipped by 1 base and J by 6 bases, with 6 bases between them. CDR3 nucleotide sequence: TGTGCCAGCAGCTTAGAGGTCTCTGAAGCTTTCTTT. Amino acid sequence: CASSLEVSEAFF. Together with reference TRBV7-8 and TRBJ1-1, the CDR3 gives the full variable domain: GAGVSQSPRYKVAKRGQDVALRCDPISGHVSLFWYQQALGQGPEFLTYFQNEAQLDKSGLPSDRFFAERPEGSVSTLKIQRTQQEDSAVYLCASSLEVSEAFFGQGTRLTVV.

J is TRBJ2-2 and V is TRBV29-1; 7 bases agree with TRBD1. Germline V CDR1 and CDR2: SQVTM, ANQGSEA. The CDR3 length is 13 residues. V trimming: 8 bases; J trimming: 5 bases; junction bases outside the gene matches: 8. The CDR3 DNA sequence: TGCAGCTCGCGACAGGGCGGGACCGGGGAGCTGTTTTTT. Translating gives CSSRQGGTGELFF.

This clonotype has more than one count but fewer than ten. This may be a read error: a much more frequent sequence differs by one nucleotide. The gene calls are TRBV28 and TRBJ1-5; 9 nucleotides line up with TRBD1. This CDR3 is 16 amino acids long. Germline-derived CDR1 and CDR2 are MDHEN and SYDVKM. The V and J ends lost 2 bases and 7 bases, in that order; junction bases with no gene match: 9. This CDR3 reads CASSLAGTGSNQPQHF. The DNA of the CDR3 is TGTGCCAGCAGTTTAGCCGGGACAGGGAGTAACCAGCCCCAGCATTTT.

The chain uses TRBV5-6 and TRBJ1-5; the D gene is possibly TRBD1 (5 bases). Looked up from germline, CDR1 is SGHDT and CDR2 is YYEEEE. The CDR3 length is 16 residues. Trimming took 4 bases from V and 3 from J, leaving 17 bases between them. Here the CDR3 DNA reads TGTGCCAGCAGCCGGGGGGGGATGTGGAACAATCAGCCCCAGCATTTT. Amino acids: CASSRGGMWNNQPQHF.

This clonotype was seen only a few times. The V and J genes are TRBV30 and TRBJ1-3; D is undetermined. CDR3 size: 16 residues. Germline V gene data show CDR1 as GTSNPN and CDR2 as SVGIG (reference sequence). Trimming pared 3 bases from V and 0 bases from J, leaving 15 bases between. This CDR3 is CAWRDRLTSSGNTIYF. In nucleotides, the CDR3 is TGTGCCTGGAGGGACCGTCTTACCTCCTCTGGAAACACCATATATTTT.

The chain combines TRBV19 with TRBJ2-2, with D maybe TRBD1 (5 bases). Germline V lookup: CDR1 LNHDA, CDR2 SQIVND (reference sequence). Trimming cost V 5 bases and J 1 base, with 11 bases left between them. CDR3 length equals 15 residues. CDR3 loop: CASSLGQWNTGELFF. The CDR3 DNA reads as TGTGCCAGTAGTTTAGGACAATGGAACACCGGGGAGCTGTTTTTT.

The table lists this clonotype with many counts. The rearrangement uses TRBV7-2 and TRBJ2-5; the D is unclear. The CDR3 consists of 11 residues. The germline CDR1 and CDR2 sequences are SGHTA and FQGNSA. V dropped 3 bases and J dropped 6 bases, with 5 bases sitting between them. CDR3: CASSLLKTQYF. The CDR3 coding sequence is TGTGCCAGCAGCTTGCTCAAGACCCAGTACTTC.